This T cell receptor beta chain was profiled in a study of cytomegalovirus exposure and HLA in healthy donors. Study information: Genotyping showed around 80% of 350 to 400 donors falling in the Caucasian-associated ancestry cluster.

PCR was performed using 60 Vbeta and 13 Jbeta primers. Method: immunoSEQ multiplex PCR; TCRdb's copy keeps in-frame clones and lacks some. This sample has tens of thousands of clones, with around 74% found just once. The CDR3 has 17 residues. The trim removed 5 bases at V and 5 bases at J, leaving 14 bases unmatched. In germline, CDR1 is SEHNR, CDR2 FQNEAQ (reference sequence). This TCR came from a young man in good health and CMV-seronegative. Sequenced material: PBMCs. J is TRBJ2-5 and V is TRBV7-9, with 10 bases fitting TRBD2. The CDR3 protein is CASSQPGLARSQETQYF. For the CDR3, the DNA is TGTGCCAGCAGCCAACCGGGACTAGCGCGGTCTCAGGAGACCCAGTACTTC.